These T cell receptor beta chains were read from a single sample in a study of cytomegalovirus exposure and HLA in healthy donors. Profiled with immunoSEQ multiplex PCR; TCRdb holds only in-frame clones, not every one. The table for this sample gives roughly 30,000 clones. The specimen sequenced was PBMCs. The source of these receptors is a woman aged 40-49 years in good health and CMV-seropositive. CDR3s include the opening cysteine and the closing phenylalanine or tryptophan. D genes are given only for firm matches.

TRBJ2-7 | - | TRBV11-2 | CASSSPTGRHEQYF | TGTGCCAGCAGCTCCCCGACTGGGAGACACGAGCAGTACTTC
TRBJ2-7 | TRBD2 | TRBV4-2 | CASSQDRGLASYEQYF | TGTGCCAGCAGCCAAGATCGAGGACTAGCGAGCTACGAGCAGTACTTC
TRBJ2-3 | - | TRBV19 | CASSIRASSTDTQYF | TGTGCCAGTAGTATAAGGGCTAGCTCCACAGATACGCAGTATTTT
TRBJ2-5 | - | TRBV5-1 | CASSLISGKETQYF | TGCGCCAGCAGCTTGATTAGCGGAAAAGAGACCCAGTACTTC
TRBJ2-2 | TRBD2 | TRBV4-1 | CASSQVFQRDYTGELFF | TGCGCCAGCAGCCAAGTCTTCCAGCGGGATTACACCGGGGAGCTGTTTTTT
TRBJ2-3 | TRBD2 | TRBV5-6 | CASSPGLAADTQYF | TGTGCCAGCAGCCCGGGACTAGCGGCAGATACGCAGTATTTT
TRBJ2-3 | - | TRBV5-1 | CASSLDNPDTQYF | TGCGCCAGCAGCTTGGACAACCCGGATACGCAGTATTTT
TRBJ2-7 | TRBD2 | TRBV15 | CATSRDYPERETYEQYF | TGTGCCACCAGCAGAGATTACCCCGAGCGGGAAACATACGAGCAGTACTTC
TRBJ2-3 | TRBD2 | TRBV4-2 | CASSWDYQAQDTQYF | TGTGCCAGCAGCTGGGACTACCAGGCGCAAGATACGCAGTATTTT
TRBJ2-5 | TRBD2 | TRBV10-3 | CATAGESETQYF | TGTGCCACCGCGGGGGAATCGGAGACCCAGTACTTC
TRBJ2-6 | TRBD1 | TRBV15 | CATSRGTGASSGANVLTF | TGTGCCACCAGCAGGGGGACAGGGGCCTCCTCTGGGGCCAACGTCCTGACTTTC
TRBJ2-3 | - | TRBV13 | CASSLLADTQYF | TGTGCCAGCAGCTTACTCGCAGATACGCAGTATTTT
TRBJ1-5 | TRBD1 | TRBV6-4 | CASIGTVGNQPQHF | TGTGCCAGCATTGGGACAGTCGGCAATCAGCCCCAGCATTTT
TRBJ2-5 | - | TRBV19 | CASSIDSIQETQYF | TGTGCCAGTAGTATCGACAGTATCCAAGAGACCCAGTACTTC
TRBJ2-3 | TRBD2 | TRBV5-1 | CASSLTSGAPDTQYF | TGCGCCAGCAGCTTAACTAGCGGGGCCCCAGATACGCAGTATTTT
TRBJ2-5 | - | TRBV2 | CASSGRQLYQETQYF | TGTGCCAGCAGTGGTAGACAGTTGTACCAAGAGACCCAGTACTTC
TRBJ1-2 | - | TRBV10-3 | CAISVGGGYTF | TGTGCCATCAGTGTGGGGGGTGGCTACACCTTC
TRBJ1-1 | - | TRBV18 | CASSLIPGHLNTEAFF | TGTGCCAGCTCACTTATCCCGGGACATTTGAACACTGAAGCTTTCTTT
TRBJ1-2 | - | TRBV2 | CASSARNYGYTF | TGTGCCAGCAGTGCCAGGAACTATGGCTACACCTTC
TRBJ2-3 | TRBD1 | TRBV5-6 | CASSLTGADTQYF | TGTGCCAGCAGCCTGACAGGGGCGGATACGCAGTATTTT
TRBJ1-4 | - | TRBV6-6 | CASSYSPTTKLFF | TGTGCCAGCAGTTACTCGCCGACAACGAAACTGTTTTTT
TRBJ2-7 | TRBD2 | TRBV11-3 | CASSLGAGGPYDYEQYF | TGTGCCAGCAGCTTAGGAGCGGGAGGCCCGTATGACTACGAGCAGTACTTC
TRBJ2-7 | - | TRBV5-1 | CASSTLQGTAYEQYF | TGCGCCAGCAGCACCCTTCAGGGTACCGCCTACGAGCAGTACTTC
TRBJ1-1 | TRBD1 | TRBV7-9 | CASSFKQGASNTEAFF | TGTGCCAGCAGCTTTAAACAGGGGGCCTCGAACACTGAAGCTTTCTTT
TRBJ2-2 | TRBD2 | TRBV15 | CATRLAGRTGELFF | TGTGCCACCAGGTTAGCGGGAAGGACCGGGGAGCTGTTTTTT
TRBJ1-1 | - | TRBV5-1 | CASSLRGGDTEAFF | TGCGCCAGCAGCTTGAGGGGTGGTGACACTGAAGCTTTCTTT
TRBJ1-5 | TRBD1 | TRBV27 | CASSHDRDQPQHF | TGTGCCAGCAGCCATGACAGGGATCAGCCCCAGCATTTT
TRBJ1-1 | TRBD1 | TRBV4-1 | CASSLTDRGYTEAFF | TGCGCCAGCAGCCTCACGGACAGGGGATACACTGAAGCTTTCTTT
TRBJ2-4 | - | TRBV5-6 | CASSRLALAKNIQYF | TGTGCCAGCAGCCGGCTAGCGCTAGCCAAAAACATTCAGTACTTC
TRBJ1-2 | TRBD1 | TRBV5-6 | CASSRGQVDGYTF | TGTGCCAGCAGCCGGGGACAGGTTGATGGCTACACCTTC
TRBJ1-1 | TRBD1 | TRBV18 | CASSKLTGDNTEAFF | TGTGCCAGCTCAAAATTGACAGGGGATAACACTGAAGCTTTCTTT
TRBJ1-1 | - | TRBV6-1 | CASSEAQRAAFF | TGTGCCAGCAGTGAAGCGCAGAGGGCCGCTTTCTTT
TRBJ1-5 | - | TRBV6-1 | CASSVSGWGGNQPQHF | TGTGCCAGCAGTGTTTCGGGGTGGGGGGGCAATCAGCCCCAGCATTTT
TRBJ2-3 | TRBD1 | TRBV4-1 | CASSQVVTGVRDTQYF | TGCGCCAGCAGCCAAGTGGTGACAGGGGTCAGAGATACGCAGTATTTT
TRBJ2-7 | TRBD2 | TRBV5-6 | CASSFGTSVYEQYF | TGTGCCAGCAGCTTTGGGACTAGCGTGTACGAGCAGTACTTC
TRBJ2-7 | - | TRBV21-1 | CASRDTAGTSDYEQYF | TGTGCCAGCAGAGACACCGCCGGGACTAGCGACTACGAGCAGTACTTC
TRBJ2-1 | TRBD2 | TRBV18 | CASSIGLVGNEQFF | TGTGCCAGCTCAATCGGACTAGTGGGGAATGAGCAGTTCTTC
TRBJ1-2 | TRBD1 | TRBV6-5 | CASKQTGAENYGYTF | TGTGCCAGCAAGCAAACAGGGGCGGAGAACTATGGCTACACCTTC
TRBJ1-4 | TRBD1 | TRBV30 | CAWSDPRTGGWKLFF | TGTGCCTGGAGTGACCCTAGGACAGGGGGCTGGAAACTGTTTTTT
TRBJ2-1 | - | TRBV30 | CAWSVGGSDNEQFF | TGTGCCTGGAGTGTAGGAGGTTCCGACAATGAGCAGTTCTTC
TRBJ2-5 | TRBD2 | TRBV6-5 | CASSHLAGGETQYF | TGTGCCAGCAGCCACCTAGCGGGAGGAGAGACCCAGTACTTC
TRBJ2-7 | TRBD1 | TRBV14 | CASSQESLLGDSRSHEQYF | TGTGCCAGCAGCCAAGAAAGTCTTCTGGGGGACAGCCGGTCCCACGAGCAGTACTTC
TRBJ2-7 | TRBD2 | TRBV4-3 | CASSLLAGGNEQYF | TGCGCCAGCAGCCTACTAGCGGGAGGTAATGAGCAGTACTTC
TRBJ2-7 | - | TRBV30 | CAWSVKEGYEQYF | TGTGCCTGGAGTGTAAAGGAGGGCTACGAGCAGTACTTC
TRBJ1-2 | - | TRBV5-1 | CASSPDSFYGYTF | TGCGCCAGCAGCCCCGACAGCTTCTATGGCTACACCTTC
TRBJ1-1 | - | TRBV28 | CASSSPGYTEAFF | TGTGCCAGCAGTTCCCCGGGATACACTGAAGCTTTCTTT
TRBJ2-5 | TRBD2 | TRBV6-1 | CATTSGTAVETQYF | TGTGCCACGACTAGCGGGACGGCGGTGGAGACCCAGTACTTC
TRBJ2-4 | - | TRBV6-1 | CASSRGGGNIQYF | TGTGCCAGCTCGAGGGGAGGCGGAAACATTCAGTACTTC
TRBJ2-5 | TRBD2 | TRBV6-5 | CASSYSLAAQETQYF | TGTGCCAGCAGTTACTCGCTAGCGGCACAAGAGACCCAGTACTTC